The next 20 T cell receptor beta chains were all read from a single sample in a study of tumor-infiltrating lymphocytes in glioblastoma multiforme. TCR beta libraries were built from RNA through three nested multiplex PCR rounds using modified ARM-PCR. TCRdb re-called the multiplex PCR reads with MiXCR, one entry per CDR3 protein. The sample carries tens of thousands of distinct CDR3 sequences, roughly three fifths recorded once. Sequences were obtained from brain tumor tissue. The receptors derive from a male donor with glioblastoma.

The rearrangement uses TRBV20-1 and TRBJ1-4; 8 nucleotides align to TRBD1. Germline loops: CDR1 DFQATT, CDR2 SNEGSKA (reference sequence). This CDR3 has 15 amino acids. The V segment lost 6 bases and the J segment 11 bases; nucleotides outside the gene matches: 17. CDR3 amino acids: CSAPVDQGAGEKLFF. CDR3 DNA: TGCAGTGCCCCCGTCGATCAGGGGGCGGGTGAGAAACTGTTTTTT.

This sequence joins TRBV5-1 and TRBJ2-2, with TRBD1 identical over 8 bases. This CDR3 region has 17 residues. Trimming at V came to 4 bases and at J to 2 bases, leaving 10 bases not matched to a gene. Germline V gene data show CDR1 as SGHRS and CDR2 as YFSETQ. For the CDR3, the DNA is TGCGCCAGCAGCCCGGCCGCGGGACAGGTTAACACCGGGGAGCTGTTTTTT. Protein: CASSPAAGQVNTGELFF.

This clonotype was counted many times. DNA for the CDR3: TGTGCCAGCAGCCAGGAACGACAGGGGAAGGTTTACAATGAGCAGTTCTTC. Translating gives CASSQERQGKVYNEQFF. The chain carries TRBV14 and TRBJ2-1, with 8 bases lining up with TRBD1. The CDR3 extends over 17 amino acids. Unmatched junction bases numbered 11, after V lost 3 bases and J lost 4 bases. Per the germline V gene, CDR1 is SGHDN and CDR2 is FVKESK. Variable domain in full (rest from reference TRBV14 and TRBJ2-1): EAGVTQFPSHSVIEKGQTVTLRCDPISGHDNLYWYRRVMGKEIKFLLHFVKESKQDESGMPNNRFLAERTGGTYSTLKVQPAELEDSGVYFCASSQERQGKVYNEQFFGPGTRLTVL.

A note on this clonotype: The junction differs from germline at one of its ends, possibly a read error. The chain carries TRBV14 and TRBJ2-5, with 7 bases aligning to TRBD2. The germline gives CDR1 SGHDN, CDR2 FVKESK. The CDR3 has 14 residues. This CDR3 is CSSSHGRLRETQYF. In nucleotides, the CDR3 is TGTTCCAGCAGCCACGGGAGGCTAAGGGAGACCCAGTACTTC.

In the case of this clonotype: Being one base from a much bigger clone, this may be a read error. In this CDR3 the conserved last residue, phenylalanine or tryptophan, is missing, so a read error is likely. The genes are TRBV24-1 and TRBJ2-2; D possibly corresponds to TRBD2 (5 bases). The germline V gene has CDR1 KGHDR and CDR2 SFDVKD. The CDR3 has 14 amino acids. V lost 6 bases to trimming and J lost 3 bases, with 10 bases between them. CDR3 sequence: CATSYVGDTGELFL. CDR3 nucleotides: TGTGCCACCAGTTATGTGGGAGACACCGGGGAGCTGTTTCTT.

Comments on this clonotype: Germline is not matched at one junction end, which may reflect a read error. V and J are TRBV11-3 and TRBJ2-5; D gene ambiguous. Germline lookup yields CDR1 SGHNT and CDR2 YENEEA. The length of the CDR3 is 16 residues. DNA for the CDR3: TGTGCCAGCAGCTTATATACGGTAGTGGCCCAAGAGACCCGGTACTTC. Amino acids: CASSLYTVVAQETRYF.

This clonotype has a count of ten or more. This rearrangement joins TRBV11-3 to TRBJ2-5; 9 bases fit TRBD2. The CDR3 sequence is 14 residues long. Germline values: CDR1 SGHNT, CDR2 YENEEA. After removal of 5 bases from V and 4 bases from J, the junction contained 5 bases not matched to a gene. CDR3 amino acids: CASSRGRASETQYF. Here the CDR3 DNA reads TGTGCCAGCAGCCGCGGGAGGGCCTCAGAGACCCAGTACTTC.

CDR3 amino acids: CISSYKGQAETQYF. CDR3 in DNA: TGTATCAGCAGTTATAAGGGACAGGCGGAGACCCAGTACTTC. The chain employs TRBV6-5 and TRBJ2-5; 8 bases map to TRBD1. The germline gives CDR1 MNHEY, CDR2 SVGAGI. This CDR3 region has 14 residues.

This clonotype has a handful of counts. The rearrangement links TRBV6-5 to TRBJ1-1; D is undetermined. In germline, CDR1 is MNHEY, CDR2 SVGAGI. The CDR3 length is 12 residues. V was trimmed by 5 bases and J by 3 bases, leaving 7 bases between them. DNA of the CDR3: TGTGCCAGCAGTCGGACCTACACTGAAGCTTTCTTT. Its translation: CASSRTYTEAFF.

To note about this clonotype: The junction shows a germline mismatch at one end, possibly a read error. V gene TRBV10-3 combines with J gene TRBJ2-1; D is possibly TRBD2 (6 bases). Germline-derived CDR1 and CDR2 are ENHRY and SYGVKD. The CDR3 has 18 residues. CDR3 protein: CVISESMSGRLIYNEQFF. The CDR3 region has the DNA TGTGTCATCAGTGAATCGATGTCAGGGAGGCTGATCTACAATGAGCAGTTCTTC.

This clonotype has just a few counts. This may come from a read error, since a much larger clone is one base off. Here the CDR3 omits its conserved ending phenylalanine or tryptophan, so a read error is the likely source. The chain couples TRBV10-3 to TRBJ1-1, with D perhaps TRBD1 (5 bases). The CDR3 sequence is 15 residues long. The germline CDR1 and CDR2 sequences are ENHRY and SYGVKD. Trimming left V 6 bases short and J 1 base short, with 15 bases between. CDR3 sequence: CAIRPSKGSNTEAFS. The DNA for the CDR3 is TGTGCCATCAGACCCTCGAAGGGGTCGAACACTGAAGCTTTCTCT.

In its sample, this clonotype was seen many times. DNA for the CDR3: TGCAGTGCTAGGGCCCCCACCGCGGTCAGCTCCTACAATGAGCAGTTCTTC. This codes for CSARAPTAVSSYNEQFF. This rearrangement joins TRBV20-1 to TRBJ2-1, with D hard to call. The CDR3 consists of 17 residues. The V end was cut by 3 bases, the J end by 0 bases, with 18 bases between. Germline V lookup: CDR1 DFQATT, CDR2 SNEGSKA (reference sequence).

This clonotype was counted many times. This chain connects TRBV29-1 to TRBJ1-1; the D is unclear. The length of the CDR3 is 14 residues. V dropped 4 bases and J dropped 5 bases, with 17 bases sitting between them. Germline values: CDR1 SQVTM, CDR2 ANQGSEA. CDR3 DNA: TGCAGCGTTGTGGTGTCGCTCGCCCAGACTGAAGCTTTCTTT. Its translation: CSVVVSLAQTEAFF.

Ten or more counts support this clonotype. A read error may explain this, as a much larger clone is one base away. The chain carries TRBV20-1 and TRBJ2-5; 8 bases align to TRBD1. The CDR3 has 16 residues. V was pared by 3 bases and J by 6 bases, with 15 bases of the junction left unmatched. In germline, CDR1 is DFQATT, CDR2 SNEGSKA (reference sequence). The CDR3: CSARDEQGAFKKTQYF. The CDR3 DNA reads TGCAGTGCTAGGGATGAGCAGGGGGCGTTTAAAAAGACCCAGTACTTC.

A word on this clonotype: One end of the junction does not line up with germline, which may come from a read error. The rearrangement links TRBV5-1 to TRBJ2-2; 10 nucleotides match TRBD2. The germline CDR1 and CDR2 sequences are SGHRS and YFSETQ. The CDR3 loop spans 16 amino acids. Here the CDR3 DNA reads TGCGCCAACAGCCACGGACTAGCGGTCTACACCGGGGAGCTGTTTTTT. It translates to CANSHGLAVYTGELFF.

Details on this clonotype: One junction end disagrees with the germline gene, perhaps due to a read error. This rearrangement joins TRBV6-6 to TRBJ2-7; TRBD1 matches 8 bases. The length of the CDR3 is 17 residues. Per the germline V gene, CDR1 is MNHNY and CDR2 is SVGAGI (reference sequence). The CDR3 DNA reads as TGTGCCAGCAGTACGGACAGGGTCTCCTCCCAAACCTACGAGCAATACTTC. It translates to CASSTDRVSSQTYEQYF.

The CDR3 sequence is CASGSLAGSTGELFF. In DNA, the CDR3 is TGCGCCAGCGGATCACTAGCGGGGAGTACCGGGGAGCTGTTTTTT. The V gene is TRBV10-2, the J gene TRBJ2-2; 10 bases align to TRBD2. Germline V gives CDR1 WSHSY, CDR2 SAAADI. This CDR3 is built from 15 residues. The V and J ends lost 8 bases and 5 bases, in that order; junction bases with no gene match: 8.

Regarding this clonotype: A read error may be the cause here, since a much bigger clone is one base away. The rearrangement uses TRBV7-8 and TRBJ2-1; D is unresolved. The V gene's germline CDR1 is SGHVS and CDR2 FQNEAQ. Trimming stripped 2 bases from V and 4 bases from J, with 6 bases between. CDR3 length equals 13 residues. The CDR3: CASSLQKYNEQFF. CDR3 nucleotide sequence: TGTGCCAGCAGCTTACAGAAGTACAATGAGCAGTTCTTC. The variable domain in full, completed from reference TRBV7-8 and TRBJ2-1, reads GAGVSQSPRYKVAKRGQDVALRCDPISGHVSLFWYQQALGQGPEFLTYFQNEAQLDKSGLPSDRFFAERPEGSVSTLKIQRTQQEDSAVYLCASSLQKYNEQFFGPGTRLTVL.

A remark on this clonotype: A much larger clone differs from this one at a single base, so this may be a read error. This CDR3 is CASSPSTRLGGEQYF. CDR3 coding DNA: TGTGCCAGCAGCCCCAGTACCAGGCTGGGGGGTGAGCAGTACTTC. This chain links TRBV7-9 with TRBJ2-7; the D gene is possibly TRBD2 (6 bases). Trimming stripped 5 bases from V and 7 bases from J, with 21 bases between. Germline V gene data show CDR1 as SEHNR and CDR2 as FQNEAQ (reference sequence). The CDR3 is made up of 15 amino acids.

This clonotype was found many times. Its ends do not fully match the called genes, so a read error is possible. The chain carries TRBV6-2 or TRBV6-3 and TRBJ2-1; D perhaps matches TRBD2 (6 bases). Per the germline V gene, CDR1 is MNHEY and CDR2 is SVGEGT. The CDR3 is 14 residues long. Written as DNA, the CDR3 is TGTGCCAGCAGTTACTCGATTCTAGCCGGGAGAGGAGTCTTC. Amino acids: CASSYSILAGRGVF.